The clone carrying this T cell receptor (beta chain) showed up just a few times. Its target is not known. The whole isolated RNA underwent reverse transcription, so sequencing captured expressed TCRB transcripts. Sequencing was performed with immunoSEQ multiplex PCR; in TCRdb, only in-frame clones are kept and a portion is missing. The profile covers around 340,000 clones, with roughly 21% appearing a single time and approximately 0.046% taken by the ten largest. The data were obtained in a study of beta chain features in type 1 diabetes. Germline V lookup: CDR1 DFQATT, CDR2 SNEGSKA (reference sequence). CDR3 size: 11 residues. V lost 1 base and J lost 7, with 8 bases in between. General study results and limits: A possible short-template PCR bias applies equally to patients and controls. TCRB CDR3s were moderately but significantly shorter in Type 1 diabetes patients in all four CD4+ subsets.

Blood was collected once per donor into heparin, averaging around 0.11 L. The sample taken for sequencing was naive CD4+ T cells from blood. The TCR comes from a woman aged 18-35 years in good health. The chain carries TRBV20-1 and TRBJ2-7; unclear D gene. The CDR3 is CSARVLSEQYF. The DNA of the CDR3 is TGCAGTGCTAGAGTTCTGAGTGAGCAGTACTTC.